This T cell receptor (beta chain) derives from a study of blood T cells in healthy people across ages. Study-level background: Capture via template switching afforded approximately one barcoded beta molecule per two T cells.

This clonotype was seen more than once but under ten times. The antigen is undetermined. PCR was performed a second time for about 7 to 12 cycles using a sample-barcoded 5' primer and a J-beta primer mix. TCRdb re-derived calls from the 5' RACE reads in MiXCR, one entry per CDR3 protein. The data contain about 970,000 distinct CDR3 sequences, 51% of them seen just once; the ten biggest clones take up over 20%. Overall study findings and caveats: Both higher diversity and more naive CD4+ cells marked long-lived donors when set against aged donors. The study could not conclusively compare naive and antigen-experienced cells, given its unsorted PBMCs.

The V end was cut by 1 base, the J end by 3 bases, with 19 bases between. The CDR3 is 17 amino acids. Germline assignment: CDR1 MDHEN and CDR2 SYDVKM. The sample was blood. The TCR comes from a woman aged 55 to 70 in good health. The chain has TRBV28 and TRBJ2-7; D is undetermined. The CDR3: CASSLSMLQRRDYEQYF. The CDR3 nucleotides read TGTGCCAGCAGTTTATCCATGCTCCAGCGAAGAGACTACGAGCAGTACTTC.